Shown below are 19 T cell receptor beta chains from a single sample sequenced in a study of T cells expressing NK-cell markers. TCRdb reanalyzed the 5' RACE reads and collapses them to one entry per CDR3 protein, without DNA. The sample includes around 280,000 distinct CDR3 sequences. Material for sequencing was blood T cells: a sorted CD56 or NKG2C T cell subset, CD4+ or CD8+ T cells, or bulk PBMC T cells (not recorded which). The receptors stem from a young man in good health.

This rearrangement joins TRBV20-1 to TRBJ2-1; TCRdb returns TRBD2, unconfirmable since there is no DNA. Looked up from germline, CDR1 is DFQATT and CDR2 is SNEGSKA (reference sequence). The CDR3 length is 20 residues. CDR3 in amino acids: CSASHPKIRDFLRVDNEQFF.

V usage is TRBV5-1 and J usage is TRBJ2-1; TCRdb selects TRBD1, and the lack of DNA leaves this call unchecked. The CDR3 consists of 16 residues. Germline values: CDR1 SGHRS, CDR2 YFSETQ. CDR3 in amino acids: CASSLKVWGPRSEQFF.

This rearrangement joins TRBV20-1 to TRBJ2-3. CDR1 and CDR2 (germline): DFQATT, SNEGSKA (reference sequence). The CDR3 loop spans 15 amino acids. CDR3 in amino acids: CSATDQRESTDTQYF.

This chain connects TRBV7-2 to TRBJ2-1; TCRdb's D call of TRBD2 is untestable without DNA. This CDR3 is 16 amino acids long. Germline CDR1 SGHTA, CDR2 FQGNSA. CDR3 sequence: CASSLRGTSGRDEQFF. Variable domain in full (rest from reference TRBV7-2 and TRBJ2-1): GAGVSQSPSNKVTEKGKDVELRCDPISGHTALYWYRQSLGQGLEFLIYFQGNSAPDKSGLPSDRFSAERTGGSVSTLTIQRTQQEDSAVYLCASSLRGTSGRDEQFFGPGTRLTVL.

The V and J genes are TRBV5-4 and TRBJ2-2. In germline, CDR1 is SGHNT, CDR2 YYREEE (reference sequence). This CDR3 spans 15 amino acids. CDR3 sequence reads: CASSPDPANTGELFF. Complete variable domain (other parts from reference TRBV5-4 and TRBJ2-2): ETGVTQSPTHLIKTRGQQVTLRCSSQSGHNTVSWYQQALGQGPQFIFQYYREEENGRGNFPPRFSGLQFPNYSSELNVNALELDDSALYLCASSPDPANTGELFFGEGSRLTVL.

CDR3 loop: CASSLAPLTGTNEQFF. J is TRBJ2-1 and V is TRBV7-2; there is no DNA to check the TCRdb D call of TRBD1. The CDR3 has 16 residues. Germline CDR1 is SGHTA and CDR2 is FQGNSA. The full variable domain, its missing parts supplied by reference TRBV7-2 and TRBJ2-1, is GAGVSQSPSNKVTEKGKDVELRCDPISGHTALYWYRQSLGQGLEFLIYFQGNSAPDKSGLPSDRFSAERTGGSVSTLTIQRTQQEDSAVYLCASSLAPLTGTNEQFFGPGTRLTVL.

The CDR3 is CASSLAGGWATETQYF. The chain employs TRBV7-2 and TRBJ2-5; the TCRdb D gene call, TRBD2, has no DNA to confirm it. This CDR3 spans 16 amino acids. The germline V gene has CDR1 SGHTA and CDR2 FQGNSA.

This sequence joins TRBV7-6 and TRBJ1-5; TCRdb proposes TRBD1, but this gene call is untestable without DNA. CDR1 and CDR2 (germline): SGHVS, FNYEAQ. The CDR3 sequence is 16 residues long. CDR3 sequence: CASSLAGGLSNQPQHF. The full variable domain, its missing parts supplied by reference TRBV7-6 and TRBJ1-5, is GAGVSQSPRYKVTKRGQDVALRCDPISGHVSLYWYRQALGQGPEFLTYFNYEAQQDKSGLPNDRFSAERPEGSISTLTIQRTEQRDSAMYRCASSLAGGLSNQPQHFGDGTRLSIL.

The V and J genes are TRBV28 and TRBJ2-1; absent DNA, TCRdb's TRBD2 call cannot be checked. In germline, CDR1 is MDHEN, CDR2 SYDVKM. The CDR3 extends over 17 amino acids. The CDR3 sequence: CASSLGLAGGPRNEQFF. Using reference TRBV28 and TRBJ2-1 for the parts outside the CDR3, the full variable domain is DVKVTQSSRYLVKRTGEKVFLECVQDMDHENMFWYRQDPGLGLRLIYFSYDVKMKEKGDIPEGYSVSREKKERFSLILESASTNQTSMYLCASSLGLAGGPRNEQFFGPGTRLTVL.

V usage is TRBV24-1 and J usage is TRBJ2-1; TCRdb calls TRBD1, which cannot be checked without DNA. The CDR3 sequence is 13 residues long. CDR1 is KGHDR and CDR2 is SFDVKD in the germline V gene. The CDR3 reads CATRADRYNEQFF.

The chain is built from TRBV4-3 and TRBJ2-1. Per germline, CDR1 LGHNA and CDR2 YSLEER. The CDR3 totals 13 residues. CDR3 sequence: CASSQSAANEQFF.

V and J are TRBV28 and TRBJ2-3; with no DNA, the TCRdb D assignment of TRBD2 cannot be verified. The germline V gene has CDR1 MDHEN and CDR2 SYDVKM. The CDR3 totals 20 residues. The CDR3 reads CASSRRLGTSGSRSTDTQYF.

The V gene is TRBV6-5, the J gene TRBJ2-3; the D call from TCRdb, TRBD2, cannot be confirmed without DNA. Germline values: CDR1 MNHEY, CDR2 SVGAGI. The CDR3 runs to 17 residues. The CDR3 is CASSNRTSGRKRDTQYF.

This CDR3 is CSARFRAYDEQYF. The genes are TRBV20-1 and TRBJ2-7. The CDR3 runs to 13 residues. Germline V gives CDR1 DFQATT, CDR2 SNEGSKA (reference sequence).

The gene calls are TRBV20-1 and TRBJ2-1; TCRdb calls TRBD2, which cannot be checked without DNA. From germline, CDR1 is DFQATT and CDR2 SNEGSKA (reference sequence). This CDR3 contains 12 residues. The chain's CDR3 is CSASRLVNEQFF.

CDR3 in amino acids: CASKGLGTMTPYTGELFF. The V and J genes are TRBV11-2 and TRBJ2-2; no DNA is available, so the TRBD2 call from TCRdb remains unchecked. Germline V gives CDR1 SGHAT, CDR2 FQNNGV. There are 18 residues in the CDR3. The variable domain in full, completed from reference TRBV11-2 and TRBJ2-2, reads EAGVAQSPRYKIIEKRQSVAFWCNPISGHATLYWYQQILGQGPKLLIQFQNNGVVDDSQLPKDRFSAERLKGVDSTLKIQPAKLEDSAVYLCASKGLGTMTPYTGELFFGEGSRLTVL.

The chain recombines TRBV18 with TRBJ2-2; TCRdb outputs TRBD1, but without DNA this stays unchecked. CDR3 length: 15 residues. Germline loops: CDR1 KGHSH, CDR2 LQKENI. CDR3 sequence: CASSLRDRNTGELFF.

The V call is TRBV28, the J call TRBJ2-6; as DNA is missing, the TRBD1 call by TCRdb cannot be tested. Germline CDR1 MDHEN, CDR2 SYDVKM. The CDR3 consists of 17 residues. The CDR3 loop reads CASTSSDGGIWANVLTF.

This chain links TRBV4-2 with TRBJ2-1; TCRdb's assignment of TRBD2 cannot be checked, as there is no DNA. Germline V gene data show CDR1 as LGHNA and CDR2 as YNFKEQ. This CDR3 region has 13 residues. Here the CDR3 reads CASSQARASDKFF.